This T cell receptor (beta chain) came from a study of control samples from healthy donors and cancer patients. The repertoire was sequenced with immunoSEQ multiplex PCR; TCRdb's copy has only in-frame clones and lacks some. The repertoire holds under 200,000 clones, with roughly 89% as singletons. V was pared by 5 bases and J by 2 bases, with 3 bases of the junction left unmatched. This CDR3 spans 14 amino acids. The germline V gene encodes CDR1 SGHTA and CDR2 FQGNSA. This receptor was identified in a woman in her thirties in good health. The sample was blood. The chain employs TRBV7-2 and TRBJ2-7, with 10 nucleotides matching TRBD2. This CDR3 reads CASSTGLAAYEQYF. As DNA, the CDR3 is TGTGCCAGCAGCACCGGACTAGCGGCCTACGAGCAGTACTTC.